Detailed here is one T cell receptor beta chain. The antigen this receptor binds is unknown. No per-base quality is available; no much larger clone lies one base away. Libraries were built with PCR. Data came from an Illumina HiSeq 2500. Molecular barcoding was employed in the preparation of TCR libraries, with unique molecular identifiers being used to normalize TCRbeta repertoire quantification. TCRdb took the public reads, trimmed them with fastp at Q25, ran MiXCR for clone calling and kept in-frame beta chains. Duplicate CDR3 protein sequences are folded into a single record with the most common DNA and genes. This sample gives hundreds of thousands of distinct CDR3 sequences in total; 10% to 15% of them show up just once. Over 2% of the sample lies in the top ten. Reading from cysteine to phenylalanine, the CDR3 counts 13 amino acids. The CDR3 DNA has 39 bases and is translated from base 1. Trimming takes 7 bases from V and 0 bases from J, and the germline ends sit 11 bases apart. Sequences SGHRS (CDR1) and YFSETQ (CDR2) are obtained from the germline V gene.

The data derive from a study of T-cell reconstitution after alpha-beta-depleted transplantation in children (dated by TCRdb to 2016 to 2018). Concerning the study at large: Using TCR repertoire profiling, the study followed T-cell immune reconstitution in a quantitative way in children after TCRalphabeta/CD19-depleted allogeneic hematopoietic cell transplantation.

The full study reports these points: In some patients, the high TCRbeta diversity seen at day 60 was put down to recipient T cells and intrathymic progenitors that had survived conditioning. Over subsequent months, a decline in hyperexpanded clone frequencies was noted, and after one year, T-cell counts and TCRbeta diversity were mostly ascribed to newly produced T cells. The apparently early alphabetaT-cell count recovery about two months after transplant was reportedly dependent on only several hundred rapidly expanded clones derived from non-depleted graft cells.

Taken with the paper, the label for treatment or condition translates to: allogeneic hematopoietic cell transplantation with graft depleted of TCRalphabeta T cells and CD19 B cells. Transplant recipients were children who received TCRalphabeta/CD19-depleted allogeneic hematopoietic cell grafts. The sequence is built from TRBV5-1 and TRBJ2-7, with the D gene uncertain. Sequenced here: PBMCs, mostly from graft donor cells, sampled 360 days after TCRalphabeta/CD19-depleted stem cell transplant. The clonotype originates from a male patient aged 10 to 17 who had a stem cell transplant for acute myeloid leukemia, so the T cells may come from the graft donor. The DNA sequence is as follows: TGCGCCAGCGGTGGCCGAAGCTCCTACGAGCAGTACTTC. Translated, this is CASGGRSSYEQYF.